The present TCR beta chain was sequenced within a study of a mutant IDH1 vaccine in newly diagnosed glioma. The time point: week 23, last vaccination. Mutant IDH1 20-mer peptide, at 300 ug, made up each vaccine dose, with topical imiquimod. Notes on this clone: Its antigen is as yet unknown.

Profiled with immunoSEQ multiplex PCR; TCRdb holds only in-frame clones, not every one. Of about 33,000 clones in the sample, roughly 90% were seen once. The material was PBMCs, obtained from a glioma patient whose treatment included an IDH1 peptide vaccine. This clonotype was obtained from a man between 40 and 49 years old with glioma.

CDR3: CASSPRQTSTYEQYF. For the CDR3, the DNA is TGTGCCAGCAGCCCCCGGCAAACTAGCACCTACGAGCAGTACTTC. The chain carries TRBV7-2 and TRBJ2-7, with TRBD2 as a possible D gene (6 bases). The germline V gene encodes CDR1 SGHTA and CDR2 FQGNSA. The germline V and J ends were trimmed by 5 bases and 2 bases, with 16 bases remaining between them. The CDR3 is 15 residues long.